These T cell receptor beta chains were read from a single sample in a study of shared clonotypes between healthy human individuals. Profiling relied on immunoSEQ multiplex PCR, and the TCRdb table lists in-frame clones only, not all of them. The sample shows about 2.4 million clones, roughly 93% of them seen only once. Sequencing used naive CD4+ T cells from PBMCs. The source of these receptors is a man between 18 and 29 years old in good health. Some clones in this sample may be carry-over from other donors' samples. CDR3s include the opening cysteine and the closing phenylalanine or tryptophan. D genes are given only for firm matches. Where a row states a size, it is once, few, many or the class of an expanded clone; other rows omit it.

J,size,D,V,DNA,CDR3
TRBJ2-3,.,.,TRBV7-8,TGTGCCAGCAGCTTTCTGGCGGGGACCACAGATACGCAGTATTTT,CASSFLAGTTDTQYF
TRBJ1-2,.,.,TRBV4-2,TGTGCCAGCAGCCAAGATCCGGGGGATGGCTACACCTTC,CASSQDPGDGYTF
TRBJ2-1,.,TRBD1,TRBV5-6,TGTGCCAGCAGCTTGCGGACAGGGTCCCCCAATGAGCAGTTCTTC,CASSLRTGSPNEQFF
TRBJ1-4,.,.,TRBV25-1,TGTGCCAGCAGTGAAAGTGGCAGGGGACTACGTAATGAAAAACTGTTTTTT,CASSESGRGLRNEKLFF
TRBJ2-5,.,TRBD2,TRBV6-1,TGTGCCAGCAGTCCCCGGACTAGCGGCCAAGAGACCCAGTACTTC,CASSPRTSGQETQYF
TRBJ2-7,.,TRBD2,TRBV7-3,TGTGCCAGCAGCAAGGGGCTGCGCGGGAGCGCCTCCTACGAGCAGTACTTC,CASSKGLRGSASYEQYF
TRBJ1-3,.,.,TRBV19,TGTGCCAGTACCTTGGGGGGCCTTGGAAACACCATATATTTT,CASTLGGLGNTIYF
TRBJ2-1,.,.,TRBV5-6,TGTGCCAGCAGCTCCCGACGGACTCTTCCCTACAATGAGCAGTTCTTC,CASSSRRTLPYNEQFF
TRBJ2-1,.,.,TRBV12-2,TGTGCAAGTCGCGCGACTAGCGGGAGGACCTACAATGAGCAGTTCTTC,CASRATSGRTYNEQFF
TRBJ2-3,.,TRBD2,TRBV30,TGTGCCTGGGGAATCAAAGCGGGAATGACAGATACGCAGTATTTT,CAWGIKAGMTDTQYF
TRBJ1-2,once,TRBD1,TRBV28,TGTGCCAGCAGTTTATGGGGGACAGGGGGCGTGGGAGGTGGCTACACCTTC,CASSLWGTGGVGGGYTF
TRBJ1-5,.,TRBD1,TRBV9,TGTGCCAGCAGTGAGAGGGGACAGCACAATCAGCCCCAGCATTTT,CASSERGQHNQPQHF
TRBJ1-1,.,.,TRBV18,TGTGCCAGCTCAGCGGGAGTGAACACTGAAGCTTTCTTT,CASSAGVNTEAFF